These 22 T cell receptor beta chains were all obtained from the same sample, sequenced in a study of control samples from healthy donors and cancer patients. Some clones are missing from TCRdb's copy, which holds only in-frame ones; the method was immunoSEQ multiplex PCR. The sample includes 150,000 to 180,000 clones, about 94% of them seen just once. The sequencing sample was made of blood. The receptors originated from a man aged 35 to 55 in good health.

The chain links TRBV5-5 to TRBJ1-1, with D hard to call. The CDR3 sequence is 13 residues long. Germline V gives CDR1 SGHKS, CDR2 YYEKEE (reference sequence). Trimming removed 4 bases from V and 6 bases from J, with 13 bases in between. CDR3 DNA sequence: TGTGCCAGCAGCGTGATTGCTGGAGCTGAAGCTTTCTTT. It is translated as CASSVIAGAEAFF.

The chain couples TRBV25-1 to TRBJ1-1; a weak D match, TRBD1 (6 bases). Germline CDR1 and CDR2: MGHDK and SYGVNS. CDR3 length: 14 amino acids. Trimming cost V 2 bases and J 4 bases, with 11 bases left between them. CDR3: CASSETGLGTEAFF. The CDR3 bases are TGTGCCAGCAGTGAAACAGGGCTAGGCACTGAAGCTTTCTTT. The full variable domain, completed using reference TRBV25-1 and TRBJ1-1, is EADIYQTPRYLVIGTGKKITLECSQTMGHDKMYWYQQDPGMELHLIHYSYGVNSTEKGDLSSESTVSRIRTEHFPLTLESARPSHTSQYLCASSETGLGTEAFFGQGTRLTVV.

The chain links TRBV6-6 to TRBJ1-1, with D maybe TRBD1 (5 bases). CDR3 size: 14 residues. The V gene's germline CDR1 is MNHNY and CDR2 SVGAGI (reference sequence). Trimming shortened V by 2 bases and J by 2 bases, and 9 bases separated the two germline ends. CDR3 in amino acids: CASSYIGDNTEAFF. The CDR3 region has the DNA TGTGCCAGCAGTTACATAGGGGATAACACTGAAGCTTTCTTT.

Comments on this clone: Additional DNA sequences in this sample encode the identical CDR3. The CDR3 reads CASGHGTEFQNQPQHF. CDR3 bases: TGCGCCAGCGGCCATGGGACAGAGTTTCAGAATCAGCCCCAGCATTTT. J is TRBJ1-5 and V is TRBV10-1, with 7 bases fitting TRBD1. CDR3 length: 16 amino acids. Germline values: CDR1 WNHNN, CDR2 SYGVQD (reference sequence). J lost 4 bases, V lost 8 bases, and 14 bases had no gene match.

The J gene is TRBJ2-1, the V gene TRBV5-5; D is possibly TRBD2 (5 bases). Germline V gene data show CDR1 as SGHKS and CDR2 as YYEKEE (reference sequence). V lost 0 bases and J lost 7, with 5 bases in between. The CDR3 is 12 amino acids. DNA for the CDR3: TGTGCCAGCAGCTTGGGAGGGAATGAGCAGTTCTTC. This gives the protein CASSLGGNEQFF.

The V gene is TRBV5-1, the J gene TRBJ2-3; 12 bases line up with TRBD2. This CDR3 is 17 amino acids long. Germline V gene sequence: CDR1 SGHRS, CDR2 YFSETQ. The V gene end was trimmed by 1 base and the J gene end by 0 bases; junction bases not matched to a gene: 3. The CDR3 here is CASSLTSGGTSTDTQYF. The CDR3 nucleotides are TGCGCCAGCAGCTTGACTAGCGGGGGGACTAGCACAGATACGCAGTATTTT.

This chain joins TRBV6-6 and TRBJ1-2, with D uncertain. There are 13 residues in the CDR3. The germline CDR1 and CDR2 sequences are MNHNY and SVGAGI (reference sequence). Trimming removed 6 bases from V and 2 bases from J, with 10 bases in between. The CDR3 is CASRSDKNYGYTF. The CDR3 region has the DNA TGTGCCAGCAGAAGTGACAAGAACTATGGCTACACCTTC.

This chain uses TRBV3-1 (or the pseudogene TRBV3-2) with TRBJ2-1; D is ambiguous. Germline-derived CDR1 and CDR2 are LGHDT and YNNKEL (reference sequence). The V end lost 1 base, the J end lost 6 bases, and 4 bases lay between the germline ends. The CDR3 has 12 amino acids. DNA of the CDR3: TGTGCCAGCAGCCAAGCTCCCAATGAGCAGTTCTTC. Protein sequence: CASSQAPNEQFF.

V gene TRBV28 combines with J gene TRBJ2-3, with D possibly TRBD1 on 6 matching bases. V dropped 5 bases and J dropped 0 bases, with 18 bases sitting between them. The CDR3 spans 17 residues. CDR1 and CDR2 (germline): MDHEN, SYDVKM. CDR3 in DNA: TGTGCCAGCAGTGGACCCGGGACACTCTCCAGCACAGATACGCAGTATTTT. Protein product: CASSGPGTLSSTDTQYF.

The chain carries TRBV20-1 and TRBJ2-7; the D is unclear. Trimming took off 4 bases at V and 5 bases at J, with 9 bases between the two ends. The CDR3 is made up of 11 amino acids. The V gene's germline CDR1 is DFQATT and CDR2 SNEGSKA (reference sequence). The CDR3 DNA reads TGCAGTGCTATCGCTCGGGACGAGCAGTACTTC. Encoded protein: CSAIARDEQYF.

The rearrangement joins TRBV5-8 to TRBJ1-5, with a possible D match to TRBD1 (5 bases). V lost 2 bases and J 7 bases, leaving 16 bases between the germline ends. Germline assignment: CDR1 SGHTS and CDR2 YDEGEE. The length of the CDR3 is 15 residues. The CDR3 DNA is TGTGCCAGCAGCTTTGCCAGGGCAGGGTGGCAGCCCCAGCATTTT. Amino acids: CASSFARAGWQPQHF.

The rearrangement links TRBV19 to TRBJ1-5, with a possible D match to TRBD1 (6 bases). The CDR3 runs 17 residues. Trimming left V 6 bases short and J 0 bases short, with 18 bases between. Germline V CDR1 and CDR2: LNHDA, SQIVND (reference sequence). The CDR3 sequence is CASRGALTGYSNQPQHF. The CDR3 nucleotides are TGTGCCAGTAGGGGGGCGCTCACGGGGTATAGCAATCAGCCCCAGCATTTT. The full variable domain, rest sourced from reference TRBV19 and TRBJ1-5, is DGGITQSPKYLFRKEGQNVTLSCEQNLNHDAMYWYRQDPGQGLRLIYYSQIVNDFQKGDIAEGYSVSREKKESFPLTVTSAQKNPTAFYLCASRGALTGYSNQPQHFGDGTRLSIL.

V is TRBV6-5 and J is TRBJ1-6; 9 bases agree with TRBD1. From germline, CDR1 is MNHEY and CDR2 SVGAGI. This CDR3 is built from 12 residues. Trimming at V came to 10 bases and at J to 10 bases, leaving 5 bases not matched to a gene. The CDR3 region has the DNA TGTGCCACCGGGACAGGGATCTCACCCCTCCACTTT. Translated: CATGTGISPLHF.

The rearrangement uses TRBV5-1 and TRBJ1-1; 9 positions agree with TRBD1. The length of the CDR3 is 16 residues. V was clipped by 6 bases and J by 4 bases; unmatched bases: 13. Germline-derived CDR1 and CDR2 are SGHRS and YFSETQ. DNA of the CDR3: TGCGCCAGCATGCCACAGGGGGCTTCTGTGGGCACTGAAGCTTTCTTT. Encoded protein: CASMPQGASVGTEAFF.

The CDR3: CASSSGLAGGYNEQFF. The CDR3, as DNA: TGCGCCAGCAGCTCGGGACTAGCGGGGGGATACAATGAGCAGTTCTTC. This rearrangement joins TRBV5-1 to TRBJ2-1; 15 nucleotides match TRBD2. Trimming removed 3 bases from V and 4 bases from J; junction bases left unmatched: 2. Germline-derived CDR1 and CDR2 are SGHRS and YFSETQ. This CDR3 spans 16 amino acids.

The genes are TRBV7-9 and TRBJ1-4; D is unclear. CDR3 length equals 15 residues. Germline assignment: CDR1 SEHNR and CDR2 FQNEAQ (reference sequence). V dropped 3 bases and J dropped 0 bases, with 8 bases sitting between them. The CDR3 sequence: CASSFGIATNEKLFF. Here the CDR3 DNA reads TGTGCCAGCAGCTTTGGGATCGCAACTAATGAAAAACTGTTTTTT.

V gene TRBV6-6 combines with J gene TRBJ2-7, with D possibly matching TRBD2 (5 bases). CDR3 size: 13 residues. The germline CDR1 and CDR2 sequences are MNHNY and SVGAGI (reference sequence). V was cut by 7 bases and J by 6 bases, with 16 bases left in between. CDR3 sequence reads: CASKVAGGGEQYF. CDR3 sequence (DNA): TGTGCCAGCAAGGTGGCAGGAGGTGGCGAGCAGTACTTC.

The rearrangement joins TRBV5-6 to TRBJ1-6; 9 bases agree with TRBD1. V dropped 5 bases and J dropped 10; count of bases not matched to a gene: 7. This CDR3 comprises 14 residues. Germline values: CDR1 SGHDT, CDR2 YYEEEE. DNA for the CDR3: TGTGCCAGCAGTTACGGGACAGGGCTGTCACCCCTCCACTTT. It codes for CASSYGTGLSPLHF.

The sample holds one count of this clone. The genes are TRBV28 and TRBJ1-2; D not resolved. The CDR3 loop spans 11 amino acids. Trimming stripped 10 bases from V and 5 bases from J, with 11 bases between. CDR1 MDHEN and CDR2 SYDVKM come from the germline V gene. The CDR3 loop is CAIPGVYGYTF. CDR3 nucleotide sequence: TGTGCCATCCCAGGCGTGTATGGCTACACCTTC.

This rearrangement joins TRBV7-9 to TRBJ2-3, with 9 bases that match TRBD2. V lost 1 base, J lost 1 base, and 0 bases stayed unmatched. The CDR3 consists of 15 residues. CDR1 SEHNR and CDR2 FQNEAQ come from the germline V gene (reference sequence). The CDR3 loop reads CASSLGTSGTDTQYF. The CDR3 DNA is TGTGCCAGCAGCTTAGGGACTAGCGGCACAGATACGCAGTATTTT.

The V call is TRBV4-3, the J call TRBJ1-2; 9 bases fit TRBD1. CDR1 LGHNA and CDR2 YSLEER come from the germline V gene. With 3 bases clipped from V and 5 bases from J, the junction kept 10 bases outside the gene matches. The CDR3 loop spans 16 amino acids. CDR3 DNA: TGCGCCAGCAGCCACCCGATTACAGGGGGCGCGTATGGCTACACCTTC. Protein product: CASSHPITGGAYGYTF.

The DNA for the CDR3 is TGTGCCAGCAGCTTATGGGGCAGCACGGGCACTGAAGCTTTCTTT. Its translation is CASSLWGSTGTEAFF. J is TRBJ1-1 and V is TRBV7-2, with D tentatively TRBD1 (5 bases). This CDR3 has 15 residues. Trimming cost V 2 bases and J 4 bases, with 14 bases left between them. Germline values: CDR1 SGHTA, CDR2 FQGNSA. Full variable domain (outside the CDR3, taken from reference TRBV7-2 and TRBJ1-1): GAGVSQSPSNKVTEKGKDVELRCDPISGHTALYWYRQSLGQGLEFLIYFQGNSAPDKSGLPSDRFSAERTGGSVSTLTIQRTQQEDSAVYLCASSLWGSTGTEAFFGQGTRLTVV.